This T cell receptor beta chain was sequenced during a study of T-cell reconstitution after alpha-beta-depleted transplantation in children. Study findings and constraints: TCRbeta diversity was high at day 60 in some patients (a result of surviving recipient T cells and thymic progenitors). Newly made T cells mostly supplied T-cell counts and diversity one year after transplant. Approximately two months post-transplant, alpha-beta T cells reportedly originated from several hundred expanded graft clones.

During its preparation, the TCRbeta library received unique molecular identifiers. TCRdb passed the PCR reads through MiXCR, listing each CDR3 protein once. Of fewer than 400,000 distinct CDR3 sequences in the sample, roughly 25% are singletons; the top ten hold roughly 9.8%. This clonotype was detected a few times. Its antigen is unknown. Here the sequenced sample was PBMCs, mostly from graft donor cells, taken 180 days after TCRalphabeta/CD19-depleted stem cell transplant. The sequence came from a male patient younger than 18 who had a stem cell transplant for acute lymphoblastic leukemia, so the T cells may come from the graft donor.

CDR3 loop: CASSFGENTEAFF. CDR3 bases: TGCGCCAGCAGCTTTGGGGAGAACACTGAAGCTTTCTTT. The chain carries TRBV5-1 and TRBJ1-1; D not resolved. The CDR3 length is 13 residues. The V end lost 2 bases, the J end lost 1 base, and 6 bases lay between the germline ends. CDR1 and CDR2 (germline): SGHRS, YFSETQ.